The next 2 T cell receptor beta chains were all read from a single sample in a study of blood T cell repertoires in COVID-19. Profiling relied on immunoSEQ multiplex PCR, and the TCRdb table lists in-frame clones only, not all of them. This table holds about 88,000 clones, approximately 70% found once. The source material was peripheral blood. Receptors originate from a woman aged 55-75 years in a cohort sampled during active or convalescent COVID-19.

The gene calls are TRBV5-5 and TRBJ1-2, with D possibly being TRBD1 (5 bases). The ends were cut back, 4 bases at V and 7 bases at J, with 14 bases in the middle. Germline V gives CDR1 SGHKS, CDR2 YYEKEE (reference sequence). The CDR3 spans 13 residues. This CDR3 is CASSLRGQGGYTF. The CDR3 region has the DNA TGTGCCAGCAGCCTACGAGGTCAGGGTGGCTACACCTTC. Filled out from reference TRBV5-5 and TRBJ1-2, the complete variable domain reads DAGVTQSPTHLIKTRGQQVTLRCSPISGHKSVSWYQQVLGQGPQFIFQYYEKEERGRGNFPDRFSARQFPNYSSELNVNALLLGDSALYLCASSLRGQGGYTFGSGTRLTVV.

The chain recombines TRBV27 with TRBJ2-2; possibly TRBD1 for D (6 bases). Trimming removed 1 base at V and 4 bases at J, with 10 bases between. The CDR3 covers 15 residues. Germline-derived CDR1 and CDR2 are MNHEY and SMNVEV (reference sequence). The CDR3 reads CASSLYRVGTGELFF. CDR3 sequence (DNA): TGTGCCAGCAGTTTATACAGGGTGGGCACCGGGGAGCTGTTTTTT.